This paragraph covers one TCR beta chain sequence. The CDR3 is 16 residues long. Trimming cost V 3 bases and J 4 bases, with 16 bases left between them. Germline assignment: CDR1 MGHDK and CDR2 SYGVNS. The data are from a study of blood T cell repertoires in COVID-19. Sequencing was performed with immunoSEQ multiplex PCR; in TCRdb, only in-frame clones are kept and a portion is missing. The sample contains over 200,000 clones, around 84% of which appear only once. The sequence was obtained from a man aged 45-65 years with COVID-19, enrolled during active disease. The chain couples TRBV25-1 to TRBJ2-1, with D possibly matching TRBD1 (6 bases). Input material: peripheral blood. In DNA form, the CDR3 reads TGTGCCAGCAGTGATACACAGGGAATACCTTACAATGAGCAGTTCTTC. Its translation: CASSDTQGIPYNEQFF.